Following are 17 T cell receptor beta chains from one sample sequenced in a study of blood T cell repertoires in COVID-19. Libraries were prepared by immunoSEQ multiplex PCR; TCRdb keeps only in-frame clonotypes and omits some of them. Here the sample spans about 190,000 clones, more than 65% being singletons. The sequencing sample was made of PBMCs or T cells enriched from blood (not recorded which). The receptors were sampled from a woman aged 45-65 years with acute COVID-19.

The chain joins TRBV28 to TRBJ2-5; a possible D gene is TRBD1 (5 bases). The CDR3 has 14 amino acids. V shed 6 bases and J shed 3 bases, with 14 bases lying between them. From germline, CDR1 is MDHEN and CDR2 SYDVKM. The CDR3 is CASSPHPGKETQYF. As DNA, the CDR3 is TGTGCCAGCAGCCCTCACCCAGGGAAAGAGACCCAGTACTTC.

Ten or more counts support this clone. The V gene is TRBV4-3, the J gene TRBJ2-1; 10 bases match TRBD1. The CDR3 runs 17 residues. With V trimmed by 2 bases and J by 6 bases, 10 bases remained unmatched. Germline V lookup: CDR1 LGHNA, CDR2 YSLEER. The CDR3 sequence is CASSQQSGTGAVNEQFF. The DNA for the CDR3 is TGCGCCAGCAGCCAACAATCCGGGACAGGGGCGGTCAATGAGCAGTTCTTC.

The chain recombines TRBV4-1 with TRBJ2-1; 8 bases fit TRBD2. V was pared by 4 bases and J by 7 bases, with 12 bases of the junction left unmatched. There are 16 residues in the CDR3. Germline CDR1 and CDR2: MGHRA and YSYEKL. Here the CDR3 reads CASSPLNGGGRNEQFF. The CDR3 nucleotides are TGCGCCAGCAGCCCCCTAAACGGGGGGGGTAGGAATGAGCAGTTCTTC.

This clone was detected only a few times. This chain connects TRBV13 to TRBJ2-1; possible D gene TRBD2, 6 bases. Trimming pared 6 bases from V and 0 bases from J, leaving 12 bases between. Germline V gene data show CDR1 as PRHDT and CDR2 as FYEKMQ (reference sequence). The CDR3 is 15 residues long. CDR3 nucleotides: TGTGCCAGCAGGGAACGGGGGAGCTCCTACAATGAGCAGTTCTTC. Encoded protein: CASRERGSSYNEQFF.

A few counts support this clone. This chain links TRBV6-5 with TRBJ1-2, with a possible D match to TRBD1 (5 bases). With 8 bases removed from V and 1 base from J, the gap between germline ends came to 14 bases. Germline-derived CDR1 and CDR2 are MNHEY and SVGAGI. CDR3 length equals 14 residues. CDR3 DNA sequence: TGTGCCAGCTCCACTATTAGGGGTAACTATGGCTACACCTTC. As protein: CASSTIRGNYGYTF.

CDR3 protein: CASSFFREVAQPQHF. Here the CDR3 DNA reads TGTGCCAGCAGTTTTTTCAGGGAGGTAGCCCAGCCCCAGCATTTT. This chain connects TRBV28 to TRBJ1-5; perhaps TRBD1 as D (5 bases). CDR1 is MDHEN, CDR2 SYDVKM, per germline. The germline V and J ends were trimmed by 3 bases and 7 bases, with 16 bases remaining between them. The CDR3 is 15 amino acids.

This chain links TRBV5-6 with TRBJ1-5, with no clear D. V lost 4 bases, J lost 5 bases, and 16 bases lay in between. The germline CDR1 and CDR2 sequences are SGHDT and YYEEEE. The CDR3 contains 15 residues. The chain's CDR3 is CASSLYPGNYQPQHF. CDR3 coding DNA: TGTGCCAGCAGCCTCTACCCGGGAAACTATCAGCCCCAGCATTTT. The full variable domain, its missing parts supplied by reference TRBV5-6 and TRBJ1-5, is DAGVTQSPTHLIKTRGQQVTLRCSPKSGHDTVSWYQQALGQGPQFIFQYYEEEERQRGNFPDRFSGHQFPNYSSELNVNALLLGDSALYLCASSLYPGNYQPQHFGDGTRLSIL.

The V call is TRBV6-2 or TRBV6-3, the J call TRBJ1-2; 7 bases are shared with TRBD1. Germline V gene data show CDR1 as MNHEY and CDR2 as SVGEGT. J was trimmed by 7 bases and V by 5 bases; bases with no gene match: 7. This CDR3 has 13 residues. Written as DNA, the CDR3 is TGTGCCAGCAGTCCCCAGGGGGACCTTGGCTACACCTTC. It is translated as CASSPQGDLGYTF.

The rearrangement uses TRBV28 and TRBJ1-5; no clear D gene. Germline V CDR1 and CDR2: MDHEN, SYDVKM. The CDR3 is 15 residues long. V dropped 7 bases and J dropped 4 bases, with 17 bases sitting between them. CDR3 sequence (DNA): TGTGCCAGCACCCTTGGAGAAAATAGGAATCAGCCCCAGCATTTT. Its translation is CASTLGENRNQPQHF.

The CDR3 is CASSMTKVGGSEQFF. The CDR3 nucleotides are TGTGCCAGCAGCATGACTAAGGTTGGGGGGTCTGAGCAGTTCTTC. The rearrangement links TRBV5-4 to TRBJ2-1; tentative D call: TRBD2 (6 bases). This CDR3 is built from 15 residues. The germline V gene encodes CDR1 SGHNT and CDR2 YYREEE (reference sequence). V was cut by 4 bases and J by 9 bases, with 20 bases left in between.

This clone appeared a few times. The chain combines TRBV5-1 with TRBJ2-2; TRBD1 matches 10 bases. The CDR3 is 16 residues long. Germline loops: CDR1 SGHRS, CDR2 YFSETQ. J lost 5 bases, V lost 4 bases, and 8 bases had no gene match. CDR3 coding DNA: TGCGCCAGCAGCGACTCCGGGACAGGGGCGACCGGGGAGCTGTTTTTT. Residues: CASSDSGTGATGELFF.

This chain uses TRBV3-1 (or the pseudogene TRBV3-2) with TRBJ2-3; D call uncertain. With 1 base removed from V and 10 bases from J, the gap between germline ends came to 9 bases. The CDR3 covers 12 residues. Germline CDR1 is LGHDT and CDR2 is YNNKEL (reference sequence). CDR3 in DNA: TGTGCCAGCAGCCAAGGAAGCGCTTCGCAGTATTTT. This gives the protein CASSQGSASQYF.

This clone was seen a few times. J is TRBJ1-5 and V is TRBV9, with D hard to call. This CDR3 is built from 14 residues. Germline V CDR1 and CDR2: SGDLS, YYNGEE. V lost 9 bases and J 0 bases, leaving 13 bases between the germline ends. CDR3 protein: CANGVGVSNQPQHF. The DNA for the CDR3 is TGTGCCAACGGGGTAGGAGTTAGCAATCAGCCCCAGCATTTT.

The rearrangement joins TRBV5-1 to TRBJ2-2, with 7 bases matching TRBD1. The CDR3 runs to 16 residues. V shed 3 bases and J 2 bases; nucleotides not matched to a gene: 7. Germline values: CDR1 SGHRS, CDR2 YFSETQ. CDR3 bases: TGCGCCAGCAGCTCTACGCCAGGGGGTAACACCGGGGAGCTGTTTTTT. It encodes CASSSTPGGNTGELFF.

The chain has TRBV13 and TRBJ2-5, with D perhaps TRBD2 (7 bases). The CDR3 loop spans 13 amino acids. Trimming removed 5 bases at V and 3 bases at J, with 10 bases between. Germline CDR1 is PRHDT and CDR2 is FYEKMQ (reference sequence). The CDR3 DNA is TGTGCCAGCAGCCGGGGGGCGGAAGAGACCCAGTACTTC. Translated, it gives CASSRGAEETQYF. Complete variable domain (other parts from reference TRBV13 and TRBJ2-5): AAGVIQSPRHLIKEKRETATLKCYPIPRHDTVYWYQQGPGQDPQFLISFYEKMQSDKGSIPDRFSAQQFSDYHSELNMSSLELGDSALYFCASSRGAEETQYFGPGTRLLVL.

The chain recombines TRBV9 with TRBJ1-6; possible D gene TRBD1, 6 bases. This CDR3 is 14 amino acids long. Looked up from germline, CDR1 is SGDLS and CDR2 is YYNGEE. V was pared by 3 bases and J by 6 bases, with 10 bases between. The CDR3 bases are TGTGCCAGCAGCGCAGGGGCCATTAATTCACCCCTCCACTTT. The encoded protein is CASSAGAINSPLHF.

The chain combines TRBV7-2 with TRBJ1-1, with D possibly TRBD1 on 5 matching bases. CDR3 length: 18 amino acids. Trimming took off 0 bases at V and 4 bases at J, with 21 bases between the two ends. Germline lookup yields CDR1 SGHTA and CDR2 FQGNSA. The CDR3 spells CASSLARNVAGTGTEAFF. Written as DNA, the CDR3 is TGTGCCAGCAGCTTAGCGCGTAATGTTGCGGGGACGGGCACTGAAGCTTTCTTT. The full variable domain, completed using reference TRBV7-2 and TRBJ1-1, is GAGVSQSPSNKVTEKGKDVELRCDPISGHTALYWYRQSLGQGLEFLIYFQGNSAPDKSGLPSDRFSAERTGGSVSTLTIQRTQQEDSAVYLCASSLARNVAGTGTEAFFGQGTRLTVV.